This T cell receptor (beta chain) is drawn from a study of cytomegalovirus exposure and HLA in healthy donors. General study findings and limits: Later analysis suggested most CMV-associated TCR beta chains were HLA-restricted.

The V gene's germline CDR1 is MNHNS and CDR2 SASEGT. With V trimmed by 8 bases and J by 5 bases, 9 bases remained unmatched. This CDR3 contains 14 residues. Concerning this clone itself: Antigen unknown.

At sampling all donors were nominally healthy, likely with unrecorded immune exposures. PCR primers comprised 60 Vbeta and 13 Jbeta primers. Libraries were prepared by immunoSEQ multiplex PCR; TCRdb keeps only in-frame clonotypes and omits some of them. The table lists roughly 130,000 clones, 65% to 85% of them singletons. Sequencing input: PBMCs. The TCR comes from a woman in her thirties or forties in good health and CMV-seronegative. This rearrangement joins TRBV6-1 to TRBJ2-1; 7 bases match TRBD2. CDR3 residues: CASGGVGGNNEQFF. DNA of the CDR3: TGTGCCAGCGGCGGGGTCGGGGGGAACAATGAGCAGTTCTTC.